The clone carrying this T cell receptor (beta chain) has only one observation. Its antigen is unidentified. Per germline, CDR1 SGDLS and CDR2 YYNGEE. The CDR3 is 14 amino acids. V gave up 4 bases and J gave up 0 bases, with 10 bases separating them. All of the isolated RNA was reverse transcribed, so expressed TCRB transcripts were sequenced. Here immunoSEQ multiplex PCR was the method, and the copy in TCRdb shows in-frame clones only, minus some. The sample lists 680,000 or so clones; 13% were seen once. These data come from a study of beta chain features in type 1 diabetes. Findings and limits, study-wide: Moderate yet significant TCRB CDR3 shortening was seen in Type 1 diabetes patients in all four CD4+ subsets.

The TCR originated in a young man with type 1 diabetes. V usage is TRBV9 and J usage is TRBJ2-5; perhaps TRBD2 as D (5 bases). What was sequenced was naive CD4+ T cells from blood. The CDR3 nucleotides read TGTGCCAGCAGCACCCAGGACTACCAAGAGACCCAGTACTTC. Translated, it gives CASSTQDYQETQYF.